The present TCR beta chain was sequenced within a study of T cell responses to AZD1222 COVID-19 vaccine. The table came from immunoSEQ multiplex PCR; TCRdb's copy has only in-frame clones and leaves some out. Altogether 140,000 to 150,000 clones are present, just over 85% being singletons, with the ten largest covering roughly 5.1%. Timing groups of about 4 and about 12 weeks for second doses were pooled. Points on this clone: Its target is unknown.

Findings of the study overall: Along spike, vaccine-associated CD4 TCRs were found throughout, with dominance at 160-218 and 743-854. Clonal diversity was possibly underestimated; the donors were predominantly white British and more often female. Spike-specific TCR breadth and depth were elevated following two AZD1222 doses.

V was cut by 0 bases and J by 0 bases, with 9 bases left in between. The V gene's germline CDR1 is SGHTS and CDR2 YDEGEE. This CDR3 spans 16 amino acids. The receptor's source is an adult who received the AZD1222 COVID-19 vaccine. The sequencing here drew on peripheral blood, taken 28 days after the second AZD1222 dose. The V call is TRBV5-8, the J call TRBJ1-4; no clear D. CDR3 coding DNA: TGTGCCAGCAGCTTGGCCGACGCGGCAACTAATGAAAAACTGTTTTTT. Its protein product is CASSLADAATNEKLFF.